This T cell receptor beta chain was profiled in a study of T cells expressing NK-cell markers. About the study: Source material for TCR beta repertoires consisted of sorted CD3+CD56+NKG2C+, CD3+CD56+NKG2C- and CD3+CD56-NKG2C+ T cells. Most of the eight sequenced donors tested HCMV-seropositive; one tested seronegative.

CDR1 is MGHRA and CDR2 is YSYEKL in the germline V gene. The CDR3 has 15 amino acids. General study findings and limits: Similarly, these clonotypes led the CD3+CD56-NKG2C+ fraction as well in a few donors.

As concerns this clonotype: Its antigen is undetermined.

TCRdb reprocessed the 5' RACE reads, keeping one entry per CDR3 protein, no DNA. This table holds some 390,000 distinct CDR3 sequences. Sequenced: blood T cells: a sorted CD56 or NKG2C T cell subset, CD4+ or CD8+ T cells, or bulk PBMC T cells (not recorded which). This TCR derives from a woman in her forties or fifties in good health. This chain joins TRBV4-1 and TRBJ2-3. CDR3 in amino acids: CASSQGDQSGDTQYF.